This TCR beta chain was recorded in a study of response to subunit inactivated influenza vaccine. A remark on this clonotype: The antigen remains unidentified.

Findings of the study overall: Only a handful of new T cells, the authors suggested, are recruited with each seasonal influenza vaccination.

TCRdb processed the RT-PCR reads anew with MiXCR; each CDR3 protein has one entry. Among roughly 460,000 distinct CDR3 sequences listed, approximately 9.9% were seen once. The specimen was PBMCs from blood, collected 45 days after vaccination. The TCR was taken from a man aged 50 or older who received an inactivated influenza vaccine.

Here the CDR3 reads CASSLLLQGGTEKLFF. In DNA form, the CDR3 reads TGTGCCAGCAGTTTACTTTTACAGGGGGGTACTGAAAAACTGTTTTTT. The rearrangement uses TRBV28 and TRBJ1-4; 8 bases line up with TRBD1. The CDR3 is 16 residues long. The V segment lost 2 bases and the J segment 7 bases; nucleotides outside the gene matches: 9. CDR1 is MDHEN and CDR2 is SYDVKM in the germline V gene.